This T cell receptor (beta chain) derives from a study of OX40 agonist ivuxolimab in advanced cancers. As for the study more broadly: Ivuxolimab was a fully human IgG2 agonistic monoclonal antibody targeting the costimulatory receptor OX40 (CD134). Intravenous ivuxolimab was administered to patients every 2 weeks at six dose levels: 0.01, 0.1, 0.3, 1.5, 3 and 10 mg/kg. Among the roughly 50 dose-escalation patients, 19 had hepatocellular carcinoma, about 15 melanoma, 9 renal cell carcinoma and 9 head and neck cancer. A male proportion of 70% to 90% and a mean age of around 60 years, ranging from roughly 23 to 90, were recorded for the dose-escalation cohort. Patients were allowed to have had prior anti-PD-1, anti-PD-L1 or anti-CTLA-4 therapy, and around 40% of the dose-escalation patients had previously received checkpoint inhibitors. Partial responses occurred in three dose-escalation patients, of whom one had hepatocellular carcinoma and two had cutaneous melanoma. Peripheral TCRbeta sequencing aimed to test whether ivuxolimab altered TCR sequence diversity and caused clonal T-cell expansion. The paper describes the monotherapy dose-escalation part (N of about 47 patients) of the phase I trial of ivuxolimab. On the study overall, not on this receptor specifically: The antigen specificity of the clonally expanded peripheral T cells was not determined. At doses from 0.1 to 3.0 mg/kg, clonal expansion was seen in both CD4+ and CD8+ blood T cells between baseline and week 6. After ivuxolimab, expanded clones were on average more numerous among CD8+ T cells than among CD4+ T cells. Partial responders in the 0.1-3.0 mg/kg groups had among the lowest normalized peripheral clonal expansion, especially among CD8+ T cells. Low levels of normalized T-cell clonal expansion were also seen in some patients who did not respond.

For sequencing of the TCRbeta CDR3 region, genomic DNA was extracted from the sorted cells. TCRbeta CDR3 regions were sequenced using the immunoSEQ Assay. Sourced from immuneACCESS, this table was stored by TCRdb with only in-frame sequences that have V and J called. A share of the clones is absent; for the studies checked, an unresolved V gene accounts for under half, and the remainder has no known explanation. Counted in this sample were about 47,000 clones; around 84% of them appeared once. Roughly 1.7% of the sample comes from the top ten. From its cysteine to its phenylalanine, the CDR3 spans 16 amino acids. Kept here is only the CDR3 DNA, which spans 48 bases and is read in frame from base 1. The germline V gene supplies CDR1 SGHDN and CDR2 FVKESK. Relative to germline, V is missing 4 bases and J is missing 11 bases, with 15 bases of the junction outside any gene match. Patients with autoimmune disease history or receiving systemic immunosuppression were excluded from the trial. Peripheral blood for TCR sequencing was collected from all dose cohorts at baseline, on cycle 4 day 1, and on cycle 7 day 1. The samples were taken from a phase I, first-in-human, multicenter, open-label dose-escalation trial of ivuxolimab. Adults with locally advanced or metastatic melanoma, renal cell, hepatocellular, or head and neck squamous cell carcinoma were enrolled in the trial. Before TCR sequencing, CD4+ T cells and CD8+ T cells were sorted from peripheral blood as separate populations.

A remark on this clone: Its antigen is not yet known. One base away there is no much larger clone; base qualities are not given.

The rearrangement joined TRBV14 to TRBJ2-1; a stretch of 9 junction bases matches TRBD2. The receptor's source is an adult with an advanced solid tumor such as melanoma, head and neck, liver or kidney cancer. The sample consisted of CD4+ or CD8+ T cells sorted from blood, taken in a trial of the OX40 agonist ivuxolimab. The CDR3 region reads CASSRSFSGSLIKQFF. The DNA reads TGTGCCAGCAGCCGCTCGTTTAGCGGGAGTTTAATTAAGCAGTTCTTC.